This section outlines one T cell receptor beta chain sequence together with its context. Its binding antigen is unknown. No base qualities exist here, and no much larger clone lies one base off it. The data originate from a study of somatic mutations in cytotoxic T cells in rheumatoid arthritis (dated by TCRdb to the late 2010s). Study-level background: Peripheral blood (approximately 32 ml EDTA) was collected from patients immediately after diagnosis and before any treatment began. Sorted V beta1+ cells also underwent TCRB sequencing, and some V beta antibody-stained T-cell populations were flow-sorted at nearly 100% purity on a FACSAria II or Sony SH800. The study asked whether expanded CD8+ T-cell clones in newly diagnosed, untreated rheumatoid arthritis carry somatic mutations, and used TCRB deep sequencing to characterize clonality. A total of 65 rheumatoid arthritis patients and under 25 healthy controls underwent TCRB deep sequencing. Patient and control groups had essentially identical median ages.

Sequencing of TCRB CDR3 was done on genomic DNA with the immunoSEQ assay. Under the source paper's analysis protocol: Only a few patient CD8+ clones larger than 1% matched published virus-specific TCRB sequences when compared against them. The analyses included only productive TCRB rearrangements. Clonality was calculated as a Shannon entropy-based productive clonality index, and a clone was defined by a unique TCRB CDR3 sequence. The template counts of each clone relative to the total templates per sample were used to calculate repertoire overlap between two samples. Flow cytometry-measured V-gene usage correlated with V-gene usage from TCRB sequencing, with a Spearman r of about 0.64. The table comes from immuneACCESS by way of TCRdb, which keeps in-frame sequences with V and J called. Part of the clones is missing from these tables; in studies checked, under half for an unresolved V gene and the rest for unknown reasons. D and trimming were read from the DNA, whereas the V and J calls and clone size are those reported in that table. In this sample the table shows tens of thousands of clones, 75% to 90% of which occur a single time. The ten top clones hold 8% to 9% of the sample.

The study at large found these results: Rheumatoid arthritis patients and age-matched healthy controls did not significantly differ in CD8+ T-cell clonality. The expanded CD8+ clones had unknown antigen targets, and not appearing in virus-specific databases did not rule out that they were virus-specific. In 8 of 65 patients the largest CD8+ clone exceeded 20% of CD8+ cells, and several identical CD8+ TCRB sequences were shared between blood and synovial fluid. An increase of CD8+ clonality with age was seen in patients (Spearman r ≈ 0.49) but not in healthy controls.

Positive magnetic bead selection on an AutoMACS was used to isolate CD4+ and CD8+ cells, with flow cytometry used to check purity. Clonal expansions were first screened by flow cytometry with a TCR V beta antibody panel, then characterized by TCRB deep sequencing of sorted CD8+ fractions. Isolation of peripheral blood mononuclear cells was done through Ficoll-Paque PLUS density gradient separation. DNA from CD4-enriched, CD8-enriched or PBMC samples was extracted using Nucleospin Tissue or Tissue XS kits and then quantified on a Qubit 2.0 fluorometer. This TCR derives from an adult with rheumatoid arthritis. Sequenced sample: CD8+ T cells sorted from blood.

This receptor has the CDR3 CASSSIGQKNTEAFF. The DNA reads as follows: TGTGCCAGCAGCTCGATCGGACAGAAAAACACTGAAGCTTTCTTT. The chain is made from TRBV5-6 and TRBJ1-1; TRBD1 might be the D gene, on 6 matching bases. CDR1 and CDR2 (SGHDT, YYEEEE) derive from the germline V gene. V drops 3 bases and J drops 2 bases, leaving 14 bases in between. Including the terminal cysteine and phenylalanine, the CDR3 comprises 15 residues. The sequence is cut down to CDR3 DNA, 45 bases in frame from base 1. This CDR3, with the reference TRBV5-6 and TRBJ1-1 proteins standing in past its ends, gives the full variable domain DAGVTQSPTHLIKTRGQQVTLRCSPKSGHDTVSWYQQALGQGPQFIFQYYEEEERQRGNFPDRFSGHQFPNYSSELNVNALLLGDSALYLCASSSIGQKNTEAFFGQGTRLTVV.